This T cell receptor beta chain was found in a study of T cell clones after liver transplantation. Study information: Samples came from ITN030ST, which attempted immunosuppression withdrawal within 2 years of liver transplantation. Standard immunosuppression, with no induction, continued until 12-24 months after transplant.

Trimming took 4 bases from V and 2 from J, leaving 8 bases between them. The CDR3 totals 13 residues. The germline V gene encodes CDR1 SGHTA and CDR2 FQGTGA. Measured with immunoSEQ multiplex PCR; TCRdb has only the in-frame clones, and not every one. The sample includes some 80,000 clones, 80% to 90% seen only once; the top ten take 2.1%. Sequencing used CD4+ T cells from blood, obtained 48 to 50 months after liver transplant. This receptor was taken from a human patient who received a liver transplant. Among the T cells, some may be from the graft donor. V is TRBV7-3 and J is TRBJ1-1, with D unclear. This CDR3 is CASSYNTNTEAFF. CDR3 DNA: TGTGCCAGCAGCTATAACACCAACACTGAAGCTTTCTTT.